Listed below are T cell receptor beta chains from one sample, sequenced in a study of shared clonotypes between healthy human individuals. Assay used: immunoSEQ multiplex PCR; TCRdb lists only in-frame clones, some missing. The sample includes some 470,000 clones, around 78% of them seen just once. The source material was PBMCs. These TCRs come from a woman aged 40 to 49 in good health. Some clones in this sample may be carry-over from other donors' samples. Both conserved end residues are part of each CDR3. The D gene is left open where the match is weak. Size values are once, few and many counts, or a class for expanded clones, and some rows have none.

V	J	size	D	DNA	CDR3
TRBV2	TRBJ2-5	-	-	TGTGCCAGCAGTGTGTGGGGGGAGACCCAGTACTTC	CASSVWGETQYF
TRBV6-1	TRBJ2-1	-	TRBD1	TGTGCCAGTCGGGACAGGGTCTTCTATGAGCAGTTCTTC	CASRDRVFYEQFF
TRBV5-6	TRBJ2-3	once	-	TGTGCCAGCAGCTTAAGCGGGCCTAGCACAGATACGCAGTATTTT	CASSLSGPSTDTQYF
TRBV5-4	TRBJ1-1	-	-	TGTGCCAGCAGCTTGGGGGTTAGGGCGGAAACTGAAGCTTTCTTT	CASSLGVRAETEAFF
TRBV28	TRBJ2-2	few	TRBD2	TGTGCCAGCAGTCCCGACCGCACTAGCGGGTTAACCAACACCGGGGAGCTGTTTTTT	CASSPDRTSGLTNTGELFF
TRBV9	TRBJ2-3	-	TRBD1	TGTGCCAGCAGCGGCTTTAGGGGGCCGGATCCAGATACGCAGTATTTT	CASSGFRGPDPDTQYF
TRBV10-3	TRBJ2-3	-	TRBD2	TGTGCCACCTCCGGGACTAGCAGCACAGATACGCAGTATTTT	CATSGTSSTDTQYF
TRBV2	TRBJ2-7	-	TRBD1	TGTGCCAGCAGTGAGGATTTTCTAGACAGGGGATACGAGCAGTACTTC	CASSEDFLDRGYEQYF
TRBV6-5	TRBJ2-7	-	-	TGTGCCAGCAGTTACTCCCCAGGGGTGGCCTACGAGCAGTACTTC	CASSYSPGVAYEQYF
TRBV29-1	TRBJ2-7	-	-	TGCAGCGTTGAAGATCCGGGGACCTACGAGCAGTACTTC	CSVEDPGTYEQYF
TRBV11-2	TRBJ2-7	-	-	TGTGCCAGCAGCTTAGATCTCTGGGGACCCCGCTCCTACGAGCAGTACTTC	CASSLDLWGPRSYEQYF
TRBV7-2	TRBJ2-7	few	-	TGTGCCAGCAGCTTAGTGGGGGGAGGGGGCTCCTACGAGCAGTACTTC	CASSLVGGGGSYEQYF
TRBV28	TRBJ1-2	-	-	TGTGCCAGCAGTTTACGGGAGAGAGGCTACACCTTC	CASSLRERGYTF
TRBV5-4	TRBJ1-2	-	TRBD1	TGTGCCAGCAGCACAGGGGGCAACTATGGCTACACCTTC	CASSTGGNYGYTF
TRBV7-9	TRBJ1-2	-	TRBD1	TGTGCCAGCAGCTTTGGGACAGGGGGCTACGAGAACTATGGCTACACCTTC	CASSFGTGGYENYGYTF
TRBV7-8	TRBJ1-4	-	TRBD1	TGTGCCAGCAGCGATAACAGGGGAGGAGGCAGTGAAAAACTGTTTTTT	CASSDNRGGGSEKLFF
TRBV7-9	TRBJ2-7	-	-	TGTGCCAGCTCTAAAGGGGGCGAGCAGTACTTC	CASSKGGEQYF
TRBV10-1	TRBJ2-7	few	-	TGCGCCAGCAGTGAAGCTACCTCCTACGAGCAGTACTTC	CASSEATSYEQYF
TRBV5-1	TRBJ2-6	-	-	TGCGCCAGCAGCTTGATACCCATCAATGGGGCCAACGTCCTGACTTTC	CASSLIPINGANVLTF
TRBV18	TRBJ1-2	many	-	TGTGCCAGCTCCCCGGACCGAGCTCATGGCTACACCTTC	CASSPDRAHGYTF
TRBV5-6	TRBJ1-4	-	-	TGTGCCAGCAGTCCGGGATTTGGTGAAAAACTGTTTTTT	CASSPGFGEKLFF
TRBV7-3	TRBJ2-3	-	TRBD2	TGTGCCAGCAGCTCCCACGGGCTAGCGGACACAGATACGCAGTATTTT	CASSSHGLADTDTQYF
TRBV28	TRBJ1-5	-	TRBD1	TGTGCCAGCAGTTTAGTCAAACCGGGGACAGTAAGGAAGCAGCCCCAGCATTTT	CASSLVKPGTVRKQPQHF
TRBV6-6	TRBJ2-3	-	TRBD2	TGTGCCAGCAGTTCCGGACTAGTTCGAAATACGCAGTATTTT	CASSSGLVRNTQYF